Each of the 5 T cell receptor beta chains below was sequenced from the same sample in a study of blood T cell repertoires in COVID-19. Some clones are missing from TCRdb's copy, which holds only in-frame ones; the method was immunoSEQ multiplex PCR. The sample shows a few hundred thousand clones, approximately 90% of them seen only once. Sequencing used PBMCs or T cells enriched from blood (not recorded which). These receptor sequences come from a woman younger than 30 who had been exposed to COVID-19.

This clone was observed once. The J gene is TRBJ2-2, the V gene TRBV6-5; TRBD2 might be the D (5 bases). The V end lost 4 bases, the J end lost 6 bases, and 18 bases lay between the germline ends. The CDR3 extends over 16 amino acids. CDR1 is MNHEY and CDR2 is SVGAGI in the germline V gene. DNA for the CDR3: TGTGCCAGCAGTTCTCGCTATCACGGGATTCCCGGGGAGCTGTTTTTT. Translating it yields CASSSRYHGIPGELFF.

This sequence joins TRBV10-3 and TRBJ2-3; 9 positions agree with TRBD1. In germline, CDR1 is ENHRY, CDR2 SYGVKD. This CDR3 contains 15 residues. V trimming: 4 bases; J trimming: 0 bases; junction bases outside the gene matches: 2. CDR3 DNA: TGTGCCATCAGTGGGGGACAGGGAAGCACAGATACGCAGTATTTT. Protein product: CAISGGQGSTDTQYF.

The chain has TRBV19 and TRBJ2-7, with 9 bases aligning to TRBD1. Germline-derived CDR1 and CDR2 are LNHDA and SQIVND (reference sequence). V gave up 3 bases and J gave up 7 bases; unmatched junction bases: 7. The CDR3 is 14 residues long. The CDR3 nucleotides read TGTGCCAGTAGTATCGTGACAGGGGGAAATGAGCAGTACTTC. Protein sequence: CASSIVTGGNEQYF.

The table lists this clone with a few counts. V and J are TRBV5-4 and TRBJ2-5; D gene uncertain. V was shortened by 1 base and J by 2 bases, with 6 bases between the two germline ends. The CDR3 runs 13 residues. CDR1 SGHNT and CDR2 YYREEE come from the germline V gene (reference sequence). The CDR3: CASSLLQQETQYF. In DNA form, the CDR3 reads TGTGCCAGCAGCTTGCTACAGCAAGAGACCCAGTACTTC.

The chain recombines TRBV6-4 with TRBJ1-1; 8 bases agree with TRBD1. Germline V gene data show CDR1 as MRHNA and CDR2 as SNTAGT. This CDR3 comprises 17 residues. Trimming at V came to 2 bases and at J to 5 bases, leaving 13 bases not matched to a gene. The CDR3 here is CASSDAPTGGILTEAFF. In nucleotides, the CDR3 is TGTGCCAGCAGTGACGCCCCAACAGGGGGGATATTGACTGAAGCTTTCTTT.